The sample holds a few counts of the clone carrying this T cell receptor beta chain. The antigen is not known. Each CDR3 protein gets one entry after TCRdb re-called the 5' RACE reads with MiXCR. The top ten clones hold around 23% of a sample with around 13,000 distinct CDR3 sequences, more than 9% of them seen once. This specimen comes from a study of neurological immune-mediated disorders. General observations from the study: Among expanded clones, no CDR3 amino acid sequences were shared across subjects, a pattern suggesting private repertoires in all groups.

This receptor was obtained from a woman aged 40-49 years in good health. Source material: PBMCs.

The CDR3 DNA reads as TGTGCCAGCAGGGCCCGGTGGGGGGGCGATGGCTACACCTTC. This gives the protein CASRARWGGDGYTF. The rearrangement links TRBV6-6 to TRBJ1-2; D perhaps matches TRBD1 (6 bases). Trimming left V 6 bases short and J 6 bases short, with 17 bases between. CDR3 length equals 14 residues. CDR1 and CDR2 (germline): MNHNY, SVGAGI (reference sequence).